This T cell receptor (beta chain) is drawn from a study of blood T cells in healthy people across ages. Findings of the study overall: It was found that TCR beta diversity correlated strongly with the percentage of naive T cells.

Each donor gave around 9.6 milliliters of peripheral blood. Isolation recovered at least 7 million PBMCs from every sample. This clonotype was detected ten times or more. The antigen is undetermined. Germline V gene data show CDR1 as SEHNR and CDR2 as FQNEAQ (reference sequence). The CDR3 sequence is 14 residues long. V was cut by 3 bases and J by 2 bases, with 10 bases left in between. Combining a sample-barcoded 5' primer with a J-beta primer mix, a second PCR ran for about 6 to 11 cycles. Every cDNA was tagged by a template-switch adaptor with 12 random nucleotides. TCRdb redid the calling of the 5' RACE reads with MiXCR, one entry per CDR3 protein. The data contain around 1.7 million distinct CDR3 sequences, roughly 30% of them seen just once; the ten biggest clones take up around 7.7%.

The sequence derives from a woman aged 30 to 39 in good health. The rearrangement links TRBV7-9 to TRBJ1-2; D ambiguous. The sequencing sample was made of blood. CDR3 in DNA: TGTGCCAGCAGCTTGGTGGGAGGAAACTATGGCTACACCTTC. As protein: CASSLVGGNYGYTF.